One and the same sample provided the 21 T cell receptor beta chains below, sequenced in a study of CD8+CD57+ T cells in acquired aplastic anemia. Genomic DNA provided the template from which TCR beta VDJ and CDR3 profiles were obtained. From the reads, TCRdb called clonotypes with MiXCR, one entry per CDR3 protein. The profile covers a few hundred thousand distinct CDR3 sequences, with around 72% appearing a single time and 4% taken by the ten largest. The sample was sorted CD4+, CD8+, or CD8+CD57+ T cells (not recorded which) from PBMCs. The receptors come from a human donor in good health, serving as a control.

The rearrangement uses TRBV20-1 and TRBJ2-2, with TRBD2 as a possible D gene (5 bases). V was trimmed by 3 bases and J by 6 bases, leaving 17 bases between them. CDR1 and CDR2 from the germline V gene are DFQATT and SNEGSKA (reference sequence). CDR3 length: 15 amino acids. This CDR3 is CSARCIVAGSGELFF. Written as DNA, the CDR3 is TGCAGTGCTAGGTGCATAGTTGCGGGCTCCGGGGAGCTGTTTTTT.

This chain links TRBV7-9 with TRBJ2-1; D might be TRBD2 (5 bases). Trimming pared 3 bases from V and 10 bases from J, leaving 16 bases between. There are 14 residues in the CDR3. CDR1 is SEHNR and CDR2 is FQNEAQ in the germline V gene (reference sequence). The DNA of the CDR3 is TGTGCCAGCAGCTTTGACTGGGGTGTAGCGGAGCAGTTCTTC. Protein sequence: CASSFDWGVAEQFF.

This clonotype came up once. Given the absence of the conserved phenylalanine or tryptophan at the CDR3 end, a read error is likely. The DNA is left out, because the CDR3 cannot be placed on it with certainty; the CDR3 is given as TCRdb lists it. The chain recombines TRBV7-9 with TRBJ2-3; the table's D call, TRBD1, was not checked against the DNA. A total of 13 residues make up the CDR3, ends included. Germline V gene sequence: CDR1 SEHNR, CDR2 FQNEAQ (reference sequence). The CDR3 loop is CASSLRGQGNTEA.

The gene calls are TRBV6-5 and TRBJ1-1; perhaps TRBD1 as D (5 bases). This CDR3 is built from 15 residues. The ends were cut back, 10 bases at V and 0 bases at J, with 18 bases in the middle. In germline, CDR1 is MNHEY, CDR2 SVGAGI. CDR3 sequence reads: CATREPGRMNTEAFF. In DNA form, the CDR3 reads TGTGCCACGAGAGAGCCGGGACGGATGAACACTGAAGCTTTCTTT.

In its sample, this clonotype was seen many times. The chain combines TRBV14 with TRBJ1-2, with D uncertain. V was pared by 0 bases and J by 6 bases, with 8 bases between. Looked up from germline, CDR1 is SGHDN and CDR2 is FVKESK. The CDR3 extends over 13 amino acids. CDR3 DNA sequence: TGTGCCAGCAGCCAAGATCTCCAGGATGGCTACACCTTC. This encodes CASSQDLQDGYTF.

For this clonotype: A much larger clone differs by one base, so this may be a read error. The chain joins TRBV5-1 to TRBJ2-3; 9 bases are shared with TRBD2. The CDR3 is made up of 17 amino acids. Germline V lookup: CDR1 SGHRS, CDR2 YFSETQ. The CDR3 protein is CAGSLEISGGVADTQYF. CDR3 nucleotide sequence: TGCGCCGGCAGCTTGGAGATTAGCGGGGGTGTGGCAGATACGCAGTATTTT.

Ten or more counts support this clonotype. This sequence joins TRBV9 and TRBJ1-4; weak D call: TRBD1 (6 bases). Germline V CDR1 and CDR2: SGDLS, YYNGEE. V lost 3 bases and J lost 5, with 17 bases in between. The CDR3 spans 16 residues. CDR3 sequence: CASSGPYRVLNEKLFF. The CDR3 coding sequence is TGTGCCAGCAGCGGACCCTACAGGGTTCTAAATGAAAAACTGTTTTTT.

V usage is TRBV7-8 and J usage is TRBJ2-6; 13 positions agree with TRBD2. V lost 4 bases to trimming and J lost 13 bases; unmatched junction nucleotides: 13. Germline lookup yields CDR1 SGHVS and CDR2 FQNEAQ. This CDR3 has 17 amino acids. As DNA, the CDR3 is TGTGCCAGCAGCTATCGGACTAGCGGGGGATACGAGCAGGTCCTGACTTTC. It is translated as CASSYRTSGGYEQVLTF.

A note on this clonotype: The CDR3 does not close with the conserved phenylalanine or tryptophan, likely indicating a read error. It is unclear where the CDR3 begins or ends on the DNA, so no DNA is shown, and the CDR3 is as TCRdb lists it. The chain is built from TRBV7-3 and TRBJ2-7; the D segment call TRBD2 is taken from the table without a DNA check. The V gene's germline CDR1 is SGHTA and CDR2 FQGTGA. The CDR3 is 13 amino acids long, termini counted. The CDR3 loop reads CASSLQGREDTEA.

The chain combines TRBV2 with TRBJ2-7, with 9 positions matching TRBD2. CDR1 and CDR2 (germline): SNHLY, FYNNEI. The CDR3 consists of 15 residues. The V gene end was trimmed by 6 bases and the J gene end by 5 bases; junction bases not matched to a gene: 11. CDR3 nucleotides: TGTGCCAGCAGCGAAACGTCCGGGACTAGCCACGAGCAGTACTTC. Encoded protein: CASSETSGTSHEQYF. The whole variable domain, remainder taken from reference TRBV2 and TRBJ2-7, is EPEVTQTPSHQVTQMGQEVILRCVPISNHLYFYWYRQILGQKVEFLVSFYNNEISEKSEIFDDQFSVERPDGSNFTLKIRSTKLEDSAMYFCASSETSGTSHEQYFGPGTRLTVT.

This clonotype was counted once. V usage is TRBV7-2 and J usage is TRBJ1-2; 7 bases fit TRBD1. This CDR3 spans 14 amino acids. V dropped 9 bases and J dropped 4; count of bases not matched to a gene: 11. Per germline, CDR1 SGHTA and CDR2 FQGNSA. The CDR3 nucleotides read TGTGCCAGTAGGAACCGACAGGGTATCTATGGCTACACCTTC. It is translated as CASRNRQGIYGYTF.

The chain joins TRBV6-6 to TRBJ2-2; possibly TRBD1 for D (6 bases). This CDR3 has 14 residues. Germline CDR1 is MNHNY and CDR2 is SVGAGI (reference sequence). Deletions cut 5 bases from V and 4 bases from J, with 11 bases between. The CDR3 is CASSNRETTGELFF. The CDR3 region has the DNA TGTGCCAGCAGTAACAGGGAAACCACCGGGGAGCTGTTTTTT.

This chain uses TRBV6-4 with TRBJ1-5; 7 bases map to TRBD1. This CDR3 spans 14 amino acids. The trim removed 2 bases at V and 7 bases at J, leaving 5 bases unmatched. CDR1 is MRHNA, CDR2 SNTAGT, per germline. The CDR3 spells CASSDPQGRQPQHF. In DNA, the CDR3 is TGTGCCAGCAGTGACCCACAGGGGCGGCAGCCCCAGCATTTT.

This clonotype was recorded at least ten times. The chain recombines TRBV6-1 with TRBJ2-7, with 12 bases identical to TRBD2. This CDR3 is built from 16 residues. The junction had 3 bases not matched to a gene; V was cut back by 2 bases and J by 1 base. Looked up from germline, CDR1 is MNHNS and CDR2 is SASEGT. The CDR3 region is CASSETGTSGSYEQYF. For the CDR3, the DNA is TGTGCCAGCAGTGAAACCGGGACTAGCGGGTCCTACGAGCAGTACTTC.

This clonotype was counted many times. The chain links TRBV7-2 to TRBJ2-7; 10 bases are a match to TRBD2. Unmatched junction bases numbered 8, after V lost 3 bases and J lost 6 bases. The CDR3 sequence is 15 residues long. Germline V lookup: CDR1 SGHTA, CDR2 FQGNSA. CDR3 in amino acids: CASSFWLAGAREQYF. For the CDR3, the DNA is TGTGCCAGCAGCTTTTGGCTAGCGGGGGCCCGCGAGCAGTACTTC. Based on the CDR3 plus reference TRBV7-2 and TRBJ2-7, the full variable domain is GAGVSQSPSNKVTEKGKDVELRCDPISGHTALYWYRQSLGQGLEFLIYFQGNSAPDKSGLPSDRFSAERTGGSVSTLTIQRTQQEDSAVYLCASSFWLAGAREQYFGPGTRLTVT.

This clonotype was detected many times. The chain recombines TRBV7-9 with TRBJ1-6; 9 nucleotides agree with TRBD1. Germline V lookup: CDR1 SEHNR, CDR2 FQNEAQ (reference sequence). The CDR3 length is 15 residues. After removal of 3 bases from V and 7 bases from J, the junction contained 4 bases not matched to a gene. The CDR3 DNA reads as TGTGCCAGCAGCTTGGGGGACAGGGCCAATTCACCCCTCCACTTT. It is translated as CASSLGDRANSPLHF.

The chain couples TRBV11-2 to TRBJ2-7; 12 nucleotides match TRBD2. Germline loops: CDR1 SGHAT, CDR2 FQNNGV. The V segment lost 6 bases and the J segment 4 bases; nucleotides outside the gene matches: 7. CDR3 length: 15 residues. CDR3 sequence reads: CASSSPSGGVYEQYF. DNA of the CDR3: TGTGCCAGCAGTTCACCTAGCGGGGGGGTGTACGAGCAGTACTTC. The full variable domain, rest sourced from reference TRBV11-2 and TRBJ2-7, is EAGVAQSPRYKIIEKRQSVAFWCNPISGHATLYWYQQILGQGPKLLIQFQNNGVVDDSQLPKDRFSAERLKGVDSTLKIQPAKLEDSAVYLCASSSPSGGVYEQYFGPGTRLTVT.

This chain joins TRBV7-2 and TRBJ2-3, with TRBD2 identical over 8 bases. J lost 3 bases, V lost 4 bases, and 15 bases had no gene match. The CDR3 spans 18 residues. Per the germline V gene, CDR1 is SGHTA and CDR2 is FQGNSA. The CDR3 region is CASSSTHQTSGPTDTQYF. The CDR3 region has the DNA TGTGCCAGCAGCTCAACGCACCAAACTAGCGGACCTACAGATACGCAGTATTTT. The variable domain in full, with the rest retrieved from reference TRBV7-2 and TRBJ2-3, is GAGVSQSPSNKVTEKGKDVELRCDPISGHTALYWYRQSLGQGLEFLIYFQGNSAPDKSGLPSDRFSAERTGGSVSTLTIQRTQQEDSAVYLCASSSTHQTSGPTDTQYFGPGTRLTVL.

Many counts were recorded for this clonotype. This chain uses TRBV6-5 with TRBJ1-1; D unclear. Germline CDR1 and CDR2: MNHEY and SVGAGI. The V end lost 6 bases, the J end lost 1 base, and 15 bases lay between the germline ends. The length of the CDR3 is 15 residues. This CDR3 reads CASSETSGQNTEAFF. Written as DNA, the CDR3 is TGTGCCAGCAGCGAAACTAGCGGGCAGAACACTGAAGCTTTCTTT.

The J gene is TRBJ2-1, the V gene TRBV7-2; D is perhaps TRBD1 or TRBD2 (6 bases each). Germline V lookup: CDR1 SGHTA, CDR2 FQGNSA. Trimming cost V 0 bases and J 16 bases, with 22 bases left between them. This CDR3 contains 15 residues. CDR3: CASSLARGEKLFLFF. For the CDR3, the DNA is TGTGCCAGCAGCTTAGCAAGGGGGGAAAAACTGTTTCTTTTCTTC.

This clonotype appeared once. This rearrangement joins TRBV10-2 to TRBJ2-7, with 12 bases identical to TRBD2. The DNA matches TRBJ2-3 better at its end, which makes the J call doubtful. The CDR3 is 14 residues long. Germline CDR1 and CDR2: WSHSY and SAAADI. The CDR3 here is CASSVLAGGDAQYF. Written as DNA, the CDR3 is TGCGCCAGCAGTGTACTAGCGGGGGGCGATGCGCAGTATTTT.